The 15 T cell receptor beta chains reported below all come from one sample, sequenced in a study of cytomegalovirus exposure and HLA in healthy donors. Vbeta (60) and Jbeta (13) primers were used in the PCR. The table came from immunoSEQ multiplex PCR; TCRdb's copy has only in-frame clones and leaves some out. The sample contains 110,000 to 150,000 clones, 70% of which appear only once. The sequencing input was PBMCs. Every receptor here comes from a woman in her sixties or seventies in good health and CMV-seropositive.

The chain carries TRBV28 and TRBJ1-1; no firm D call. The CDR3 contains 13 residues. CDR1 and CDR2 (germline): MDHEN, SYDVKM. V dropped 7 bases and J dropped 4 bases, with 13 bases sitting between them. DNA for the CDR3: TGTGCCAGCACAAGGGAGGTGGGCACTGAAGCTTTCTTT. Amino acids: CASTREVGTEAFF.

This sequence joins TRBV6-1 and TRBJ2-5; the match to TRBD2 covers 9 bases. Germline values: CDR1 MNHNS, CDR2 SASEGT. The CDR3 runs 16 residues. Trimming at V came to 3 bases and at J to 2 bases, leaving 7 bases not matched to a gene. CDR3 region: CASSDDAGGWQETQYF. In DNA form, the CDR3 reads TGTGCCAGCAGTGACGACGCGGGAGGGTGGCAAGAGACCCAGTACTTC.

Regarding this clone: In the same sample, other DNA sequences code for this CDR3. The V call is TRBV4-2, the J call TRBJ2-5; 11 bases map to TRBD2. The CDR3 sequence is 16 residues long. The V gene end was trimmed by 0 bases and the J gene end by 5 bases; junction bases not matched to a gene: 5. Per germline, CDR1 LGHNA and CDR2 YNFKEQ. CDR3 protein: CASSQEYTSGSETQYF. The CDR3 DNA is TGTGCCAGCAGCCAAGAGTATACTAGCGGGAGTGAGACCCAGTACTTC.

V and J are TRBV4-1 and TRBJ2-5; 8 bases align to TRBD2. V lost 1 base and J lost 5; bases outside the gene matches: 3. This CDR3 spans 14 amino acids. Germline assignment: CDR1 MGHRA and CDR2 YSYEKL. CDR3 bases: TGCGCCAGCAGCCAAGCGGGAGGGGTGGAGACCCAGTACTTC. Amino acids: CASSQAGGVETQYF.

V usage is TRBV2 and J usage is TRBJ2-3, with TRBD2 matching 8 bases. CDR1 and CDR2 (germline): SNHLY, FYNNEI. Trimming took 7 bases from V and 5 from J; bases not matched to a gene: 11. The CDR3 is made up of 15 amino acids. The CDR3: CASNGERGRRDTQYF. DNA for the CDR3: TGTGCCAGCAATGGGGAACGCGGGAGGCGAGATACGCAGTATTTT.

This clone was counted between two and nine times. This chain's CDR3 is CASRGQGSSYEQYF. Here the CDR3 DNA reads TGTGCCAGCAGGGGACAGGGTAGCTCCTACGAGCAGTACTTC. The rearrangement uses TRBV14 and TRBJ2-7; 9 bases match TRBD1. Germline V CDR1 and CDR2: SGHDN, FVKESK. After removal of 6 bases from V and 0 bases from J, the junction contained 3 bases not matched to a gene. The CDR3 runs 14 residues.

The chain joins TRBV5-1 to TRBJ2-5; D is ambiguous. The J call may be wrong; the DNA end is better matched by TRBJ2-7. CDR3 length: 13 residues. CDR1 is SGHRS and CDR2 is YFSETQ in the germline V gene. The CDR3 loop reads CASSFTVSYEQYF. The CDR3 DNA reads TGCGCCAGCAGCTTCACCGTCTCCTACGAGCAGTACTTC.

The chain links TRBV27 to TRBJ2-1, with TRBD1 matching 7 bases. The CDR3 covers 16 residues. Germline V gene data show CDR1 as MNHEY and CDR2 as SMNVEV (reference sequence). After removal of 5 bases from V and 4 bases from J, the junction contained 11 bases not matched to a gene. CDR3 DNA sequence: TGTGCCAGCAGTGAATACAGGGGAATAGCGTACAATGAGCAGTTCTTC. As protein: CASSEYRGIAYNEQFF.

The CDR3 is CASSLEGSGSYEQYF. CDR3 DNA: TGTGCCAGCAGCTTAGAAGGTAGCGGGAGCTACGAGCAGTACTTC. This sequence joins TRBV7-6 and TRBJ2-7; 9 bases fit TRBD2. The length of the CDR3 is 15 residues. The trim removed 1 base at V and 3 bases at J, leaving 4 bases unmatched. Germline-derived CDR1 and CDR2 are SGHVS and FNYEAQ.

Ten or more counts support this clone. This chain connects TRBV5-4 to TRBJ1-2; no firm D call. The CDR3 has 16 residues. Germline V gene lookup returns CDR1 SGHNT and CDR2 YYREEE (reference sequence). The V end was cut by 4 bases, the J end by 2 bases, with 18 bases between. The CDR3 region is CASSLSESARNYGYTF. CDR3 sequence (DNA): TGTGCCAGCAGCCTATCGGAGTCTGCACGAAACTATGGCTACACCTTC. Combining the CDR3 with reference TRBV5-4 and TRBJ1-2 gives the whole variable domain ETGVTQSPTHLIKTRGQQVTLRCSSQSGHNTVSWYQQALGQGPQFIFQYYREEENGRGNFPPRFSGLQFPNYSSELNVNALELDDSALYLCASSLSESARNYGYTFGSGTRLTVV.

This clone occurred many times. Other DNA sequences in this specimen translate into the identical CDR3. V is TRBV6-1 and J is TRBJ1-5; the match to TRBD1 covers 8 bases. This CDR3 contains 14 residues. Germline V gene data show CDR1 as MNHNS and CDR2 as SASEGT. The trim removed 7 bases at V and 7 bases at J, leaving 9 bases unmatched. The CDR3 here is CASNDRGRGQPQHF. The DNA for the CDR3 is TGTGCCAGCAACGACAGGGGAAGAGGGCAGCCCCAGCATTTT.

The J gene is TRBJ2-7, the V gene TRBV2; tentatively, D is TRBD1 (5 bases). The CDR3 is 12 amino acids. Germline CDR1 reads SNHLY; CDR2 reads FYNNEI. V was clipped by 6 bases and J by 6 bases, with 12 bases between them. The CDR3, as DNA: TGTGCCAGCAGACCCCAGGGTGGCGAGCAGTACTTC. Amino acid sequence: CASRPQGGEQYF.

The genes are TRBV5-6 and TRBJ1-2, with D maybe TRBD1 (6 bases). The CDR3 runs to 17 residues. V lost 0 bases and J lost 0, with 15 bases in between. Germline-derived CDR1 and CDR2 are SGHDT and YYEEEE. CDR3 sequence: CASSLGGPAPANYGYTF. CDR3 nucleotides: TGTGCCAGCAGCTTGGGGGGGCCAGCCCCCGCTAACTATGGCTACACCTTC. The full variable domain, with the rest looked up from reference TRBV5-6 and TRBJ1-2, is DAGVTQSPTHLIKTRGQQVTLRCSPKSGHDTVSWYQQALGQGPQFIFQYYEEEERQRGNFPDRFSGHQFPNYSSELNVNALLLGDSALYLCASSLGGPAPANYGYTFGSGTRLTVV.

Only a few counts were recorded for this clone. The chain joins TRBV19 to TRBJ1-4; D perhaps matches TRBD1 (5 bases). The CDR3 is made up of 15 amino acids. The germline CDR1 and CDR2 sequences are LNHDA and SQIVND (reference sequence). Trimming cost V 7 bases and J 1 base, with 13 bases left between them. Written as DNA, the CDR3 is TGTGCCAGTATGCTGGGGCAGGGAACTAATGAAAAACTGTTTTTT. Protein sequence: CASMLGQGTNEKLFF. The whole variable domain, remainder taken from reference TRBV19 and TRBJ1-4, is DGGITQSPKYLFRKEGQNVTLSCEQNLNHDAMYWYRQDPGQGLRLIYYSQIVNDFQKGDIAEGYSVSREKKESFPLTVTSAQKNPTAFYLCASMLGQGTNEKLFFGSGTQLSVL.

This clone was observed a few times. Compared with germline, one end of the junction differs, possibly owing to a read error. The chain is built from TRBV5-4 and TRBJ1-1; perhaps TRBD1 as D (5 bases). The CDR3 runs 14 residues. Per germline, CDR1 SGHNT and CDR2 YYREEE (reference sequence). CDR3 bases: TGTGCCAGCAGATTGGGGGAGCTGAACACTGAAGCTTTCTTT. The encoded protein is CASRLGELNTEAFF.